The entry that follows covers one T cell receptor beta chain sequence. What it binds is unknown. TCRdb's table, derived via immunoSEQ multiplex PCR, lists solely in-frame clones and lacks some. In the table there are more than 85,000 clones, around 77% of which are singletons. The V end was cut by 10 bases, the J end by 10 bases, with 7 bases between. There are 9 residues in the CDR3. In germline, CDR1 is MNHNY, CDR2 SVGAGI (reference sequence). The record originates from a study of cytotoxic CD8 clonotypes in ibrutinib-treated CLL. Across the whole study: A mean of around 260,000 productive templates and approximately 90,000 productive rearrangements was obtained per sample. General study results and limits: Under treatment, the uncommon public clonotypes either contracted or remained stable.

The authors obtained roughly 2.2 micrograms of genomic DNA from cryopreserved PBMCs for TCR beta libraries. This receptor was obtained from a human donor with chronic lymphocytic leukemia. This sample comprised PBMCs, obtained after 24 months of ibrutinib treatment. The J gene is TRBJ2-2, the V gene TRBV6-6; D remains ambiguous. CDR3: CATGEELFF. CDR3 nucleotide sequence: TGTGCCACCGGAGAGGAGCTGTTTTTT.